The present T cell receptor (beta chain) was sequenced within a study of beta chain features in type 1 diabetes. Isolation of CD4+ naive, central memory, regulatory and stem cell-like memory cells was achieved by sorting via CD45RO/CCR7/CD25/CD127/CD95/CD27. This clone was observed a handful of times. Its specificity is unknown. J gave up 12 bases and V 3 bases, and 8 bases lay outside the gene matches. Germline CDR1 is SEHNR and CDR2 is FQNEAQ (reference sequence). This CDR3 has 15 residues. General study points: Shortening of TCRB CDR3s, moderate but significant, appeared in all four CD4+ subsets of Type 1 diabetes patients.

The isolated RNA, all of it, was reverse transcribed, so expressed TCRB transcripts were what got sequenced. Clones were sequenced by immunoSEQ multiplex PCR, and TCRdb holds only the in-frame ones, with some missing. The data show 450,000 or so clones, about 10% seen once. The gene calls are TRBV7-9 and TRBJ2-1; 13 bases align to TRBD2. Sequenced material: naive CD4+ T cells from blood. This receptor was taken from a woman younger than 35 in good health. The CDR3, as DNA: TGTGCCAGCAGCTTGGCGGGGACTAGCGGGAATCGGCAGTTCTTC. Protein product: CASSLAGTSGNRQFF.